This T cell receptor beta chain is from a study of blood T cell repertoires in COVID-19 (dated by TCRdb to about 2020). As for the study more broadly: The collaborator samples originated in the United States, Italy and Spain and spanned the acute and convalescent phases of COVID-19. Where available, HLA class I and class II types were obtained from metadata supplied by the sample provider rather than from assay-based typing. Deeply sampled blood TCRbeta repertoires from subjects exposed to, actively infected with, or recovered from COVID-19 were included in the dataset. Samples came from the ongoing ImmuneRACE study (first 160 participants) plus 1,254 subjects from 6 global collaborators. The prospective study material was composed of cDNA or gDNA derived from T cells, B-cell-depleted T cells, or PBMCs. The repertoires were released in a freely available public database meant as a resource for research on the immune response to SARS-CoV-2. A de-identified subject ID, COVID-19 status, age in years and sex were almost always included in the sample metadata. The paper's findings and limits, for the study overall: Clinical and demographic metadata were provided uncurated, with the amount varying by source and participant.

TCRbeta CDR3 regions were amplified from genomic DNA by means of the immunoSEQ Assay, a bias-controlled multiplex PCR. On the authors' methods: The number of nucleated cells in each sample was estimated by amplification of reference gene primers within the assay. To quantify the absolute abundance of each unique TCRbeta CDR3 rearrangement, sequence reads were collapsed and filtered. For each sample, productive Simpson clonality was calculated by taking the square root of Simpson's diversity index across productive rearrangements. In TCRdb, the immuneACCESS table is reduced to in-frame sequences with V and J assigned. These tables do not hold every clone; where another copy was compared, an unresolved V gene accounts for under half, and the others remain unexplained. Clone size and V and J calls were adopted from that table, with D and trimming inferred from the DNA. Counted in this sample were over 250,000 clones; roughly nine tenths of them appeared once. The ten largest make up about 2.6% of the sample.

Inclusive of the bounding cysteine and phenylalanine, the CDR3 is 15 residues long. The retained sequence is limited to the CDR3, 45 bases, with the frame set at the first base. Ends trimmed: V by 5 bases, J by 6 bases; bases unmatched to a gene: 8. The germline V gene (reference sequence) yields MNHEY for CDR1 and SMNVEV for CDR2. Of note for this clone: No cognate antigen has been identified for it. The sample holds no much larger clone one base away, and base qualities are not on file.

Participants in the prospective study were aged 18 to 89 years, lived in about two dozen United States geographic areas, and enrolled through a virtual design. To assign participants to cohorts, the prospective study relied on clinical history that participants themselves reported in a screening survey and a study questionnaire. ImmuneRACE Cohort 3 recovered participants were defined by two consecutive negative NP/OP PCR tests, healthcare professional clearance, or symptom resolution. Mobile phlebotomists in the prospective study collected whole blood, serum and a nasopharyngeal or oropharyngeal swab from every participant. Additional blood draws and questionnaires over a 2-month period could optionally be provided by prospective study participants. Prospective study blood samples were shipped either frozen or at room temperature before DNA extraction.

The TCR originated in a woman under 30 who had recovered from COVID-19. The sequencing input was PBMCs or T cells enriched from blood (not recorded which). The sequence links TRBV27 to TRBJ2-1; 9 central nucleotides agree with TRBD2. The CDR3 is CASSLTGLASNEQFF. The nucleotides are TGTGCCAGCAGTCTGACGGGACTAGCCTCCAATGAGCAGTTCTTC.